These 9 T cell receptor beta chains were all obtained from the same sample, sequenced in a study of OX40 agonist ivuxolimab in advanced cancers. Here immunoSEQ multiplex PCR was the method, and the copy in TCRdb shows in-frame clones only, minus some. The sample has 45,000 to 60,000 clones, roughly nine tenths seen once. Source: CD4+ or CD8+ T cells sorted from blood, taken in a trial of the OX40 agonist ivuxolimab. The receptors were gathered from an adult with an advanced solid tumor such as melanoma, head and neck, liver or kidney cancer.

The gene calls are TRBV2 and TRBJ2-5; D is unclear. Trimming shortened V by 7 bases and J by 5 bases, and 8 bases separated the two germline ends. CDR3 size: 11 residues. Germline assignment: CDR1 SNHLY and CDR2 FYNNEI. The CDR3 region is CASNLQETQYF. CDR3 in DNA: TGTGCCAGCAACCTCCAGGAGACCCAGTACTTC.

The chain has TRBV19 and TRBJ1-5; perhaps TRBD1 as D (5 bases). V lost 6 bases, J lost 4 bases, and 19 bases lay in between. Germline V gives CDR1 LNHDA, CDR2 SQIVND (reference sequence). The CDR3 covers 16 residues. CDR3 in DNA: TGTGCCAGTAGCCTCAGGGCCAGACACCAGAATCAGCCCCAGCATTTT. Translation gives CASSLRARHQNQPQHF.

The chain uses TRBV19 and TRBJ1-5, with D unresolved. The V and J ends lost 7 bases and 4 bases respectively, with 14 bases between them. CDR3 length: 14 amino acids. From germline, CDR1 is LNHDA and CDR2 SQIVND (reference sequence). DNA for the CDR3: TGTGCCAGTAAAAAAGGGCCCTCTAATCAGCCCCAGCATTTT. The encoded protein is CASKKGPSNQPQHF.

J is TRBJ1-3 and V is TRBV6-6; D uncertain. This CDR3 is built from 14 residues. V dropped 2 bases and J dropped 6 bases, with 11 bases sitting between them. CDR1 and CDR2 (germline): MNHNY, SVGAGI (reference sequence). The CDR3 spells CASSYSRTINTIYF. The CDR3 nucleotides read TGTGCCAGCAGTTACAGCAGGACCATAAACACCATATATTTT.

The CDR3 DNA is TGTGCCAGCTCACCACCCGGGCCCTACGAGCAGTACTTC. Protein sequence: CASSPPGPYEQYF. The V and J genes are TRBV18 and TRBJ2-7, with D hard to call. CDR3 size: 13 residues. Between the trimmed V and J ends, which lost 0 bases and 2 bases, there was a span of 5 bases. The germline V gene encodes CDR1 KGHSH and CDR2 LQKENI.

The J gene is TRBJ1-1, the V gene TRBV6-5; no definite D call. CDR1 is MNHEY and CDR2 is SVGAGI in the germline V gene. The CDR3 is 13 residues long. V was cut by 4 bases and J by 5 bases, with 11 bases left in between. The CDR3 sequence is CASSSHTRTEAFF. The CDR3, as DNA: TGTGCCAGCAGTTCCCACACGAGGACTGAAGCTTTCTTT.

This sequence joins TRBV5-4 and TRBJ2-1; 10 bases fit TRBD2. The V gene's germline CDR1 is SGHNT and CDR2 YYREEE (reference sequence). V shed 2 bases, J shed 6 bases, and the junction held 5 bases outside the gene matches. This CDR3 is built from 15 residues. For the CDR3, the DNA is TGTGCCAGCAGCTTCGGGGCTAGCGGGGGCAATGAGCAGTTCTTC. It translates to CASSFGASGGNEQFF.

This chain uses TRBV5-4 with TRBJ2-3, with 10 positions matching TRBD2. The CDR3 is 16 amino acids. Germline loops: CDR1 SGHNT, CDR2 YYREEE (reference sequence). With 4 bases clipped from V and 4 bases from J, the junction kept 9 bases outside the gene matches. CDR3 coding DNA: TGTGCCAGCAGCCAGTCAGCGGGGGGGCTAGCAGATACGCAGTATTTT. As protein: CASSQSAGGLADTQYF.

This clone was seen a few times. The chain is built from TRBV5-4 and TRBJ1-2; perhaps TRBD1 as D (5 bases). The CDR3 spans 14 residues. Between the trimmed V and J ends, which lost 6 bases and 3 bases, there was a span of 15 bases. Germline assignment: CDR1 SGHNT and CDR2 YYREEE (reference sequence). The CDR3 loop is CASNINQGYYGYTF. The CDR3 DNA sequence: TGTGCCAGCAACATCAATCAGGGATACTATGGCTACACCTTC.